This TCR beta chain derives from a study of glioma-infiltrating T cells. In its sample, this clonotype was seen a few times. Its specificity is unknown. Germline values: CDR1 SQVTM, CDR2 ANQGSEA. The ends were cut back, 7 bases at V and 4 bases at J, with 14 bases in the middle. CDR3 length equals 12 residues. Study-wide findings and caveats: CDR3 overlap between tissue and blood was very small.

Amplification of TCR alpha and beta CDR3 regions from RNA used iRepertoire nested multiplex PCR. Tissue mRNA or PBMC total RNA, roughly 90-400 ng, went into one-step reverse transcription and amplification. Each CDR3 protein is one row after TCRdb ran MiXCR on the multiplex PCR reads. The sample has about 130,000 distinct CDR3 sequences, roughly 25% seen once. The material sequenced was glioma tissue, nonneoplastic brain tissue, or PBMCs (not recorded which). The TCR comes from a human donor with low-grade glioma or glioblastoma, undergoing nonglioma brain surgery, or in good health (not recorded which). The chain links TRBV29-1 to TRBJ2-7; possibly TRBD1 or TRBD2 for D (5 bases each). CDR3 DNA sequence: TGCAGCGGAGGGACGGCCCCTTACGAGCAGTACTTC. It is translated as CSGGTAPYEQYF.